This is a list of T cell receptor beta chains from one sample in a study of a mutant IDH1 vaccine in newly diagnosed glioma. Measured with immunoSEQ multiplex PCR; TCRdb has only the in-frame clones, and not every one. The sample lists tens of thousands of clones, roughly 78% seen once, with around 4.9% in the top ten. These TCRs are of unknown antigen specificity. This specimen was PBMCs, taken from a glioma patient whose treatment included an IDH1 peptide vaccine. The receptor source for this set is a man aged 45-65 years with glioma. Both conserved end residues are part of each CDR3. Each record gives: clone size, J gene, V gene, D gene, CDR3 protein, CDR3 DNA. A D gene is named only where the DNA matches it firmly. Expanded clones are given a class, and other clones once, few, many or no size at all.

NA | TRBJ1-5 | TRBV7-9 | NA | CASSPLGLNQPQHF | TGTGCCAGCAGCCCTCTCGGTCTCAATCAGCCCCAGCATTTT
NA | TRBJ1-5 | TRBV7-6 | NA | CASSLKMGQPQHF | TGTGCCAGCAGCTTAAAGATGGGTCAGCCCCAGCATTTT
once | TRBJ2-7 | TRBV5-4 | NA | CASSLGGTRVYF | TGTGCCAGCAGCCTGGGGGGCACCAGGGTATACTTC
NA | TRBJ2-2 | TRBV19 | TRBD1 | CASINRGRFTGELFF | TGTGCCAGTATTAACAGGGGGCGATTTACCGGGGAGCTGTTTTTT
NA | TRBJ1-5 | TRBV19 | NA | CASTPRENQPQHF | TGTGCCAGTACTCCCAGAGAAAATCAGCCCCAGCATTTT
NA | TRBJ2-1 | TRBV7-6 | TRBD1 | CASSRDRGLGLYNEQFF | TGTGCCAGCAGCCGGGACAGGGGCTTGGGGCTGTACAATGAGCAGTTCTTC
NA | TRBJ2-1 | TRBV5-1 | NA | CATRDTHNEQFF | TGCGCCACCCGGGACACTCACAATGAGCAGTTCTTC
NA | TRBJ2-5 | TRBV5-1 | TRBD1 | CASSSIGTGVETQYF | TGCGCCAGCAGCTCCATCGGCACAGGGGTGGAGACCCAGTACTTC
NA | TRBJ1-6 | TRBV5-4 | NA | CASSPGVAGFYNSPLHF | TGTGCCAGCAGCCCCGGAGTGGCAGGGTTCTATAATTCACCCCTCCACTTT
NA | TRBJ2-3 | TRBV6-5 | NA | CASSYRRGTDTQYF | TGTGCCAGCAGTTACAGACGGGGCACAGATACGCAGTATTTT
NA | TRBJ2-7 | TRBV15 | NA | CATSKLTVGGGNEQYF | TGTGCCACCAGCAAGCTAACCGTTGGAGGGGGAAACGAGCAGTACTTC
NA | TRBJ2-7 | TRBV23-1 | NA | CASSQSIKVKYF | TGCGCCAGCAGTCAATCGATCAAGGTGAAGTACTTC
NA | TRBJ1-1 | TRBV6-4 | NA | CASSETDTEAFF | TGTGCCAGCAGTGAGACGGACACTGAAGCTTTCTTT